The source of this T cell receptor (beta chain) is a study of control samples from healthy donors and cancer patients. Method: immunoSEQ multiplex PCR; TCRdb's copy keeps in-frame clones and lacks some. The table lists about 50,000 clones, around nine tenths of them singletons. This CDR3 is built from 17 residues. J lost 1 base, V lost 4 bases, and 6 bases had no gene match. Germline CDR1 is SGHNT and CDR2 is YENEEA. The sequenced sample consisted of PBMCs. V gene TRBV11-3 combines with J gene TRBJ2-3; 12 nucleotides agree with TRBD2. The receptor was derived from a man between 50 and 59 years old with head and neck cancer. As DNA, the CDR3 is TGTGCCAGCAGCTCACGGACTAGCGGGGTTGGCACAGATACGCAGTATTTT. Its protein is CASSSRTSGVGTDTQYF.